These T cell receptor beta chains were read from a single sample in a study of cytomegalovirus exposure and HLA in healthy donors. Profiled with immunoSEQ multiplex PCR; TCRdb holds only in-frame clones, not every one. This table has 200,000 to 250,000 clones, more than 60% appearing once. The material sequenced was PBMCs. The receptors stem from a woman between 55 and 75 years old in good health and CMV-seropositive. The CDR3 runs from the conserved cysteine through the conserved F or W. D genes are given only for firm matches. The size entry is marked missing in some rows and otherwise reads once, few, many or a size class.

v_gene	j_gene	d_gene	abundance	CDR3nt	CDR3aa
TRBV7-2	TRBJ2-1	.	.	TGTGCCAGCAGCTTAGCCCCGGATGGGTGGAGCTCCTACAATGAGCAGTTCTTC	CASSLAPDGWSSYNEQFF
TRBV19	TRBJ1-3	.	.	TGTGCCAGTAGTACCGGACAGTCTTCTGGAAACACCATATATTTT	CASSTGQSSGNTIYF
TRBV5-1	TRBJ2-3	.	.	TGCGCCAGCAGCTTGAATCAGGGTTCAGATACGCAGTATTTT	CASSLNQGSDTQYF
TRBV4-2	TRBJ2-7	TRBD2	.	TGTGCCAGCAGCCGACAAGCGCCGGGACGGGAGGCGTCCTACGAGCAGTACTTC	CASSRQAPGREASYEQYF
TRBV6-1	TRBJ1-2	.	.	TGTGCCAGCAGTGGAGGAACTTATGGCTACACCTTC	CASSGGTYGYTF
TRBV18	TRBJ1-5	.	.	TGTGCCAGCTCGCCGACAGTTAATAGCAATCAGCCCCAGCATTTT	CASSPTVNSNQPQHF
TRBV5-1	TRBJ2-5	TRBD2	.	TGCGCCAGCAGCTTGACTAGCGGGGGGGCCGTGGAGACCCAGTACTTC	CASSLTSGGAVETQYF
TRBV4-3	TRBJ2-2	.	once	TGCGCCAGCAGCCAATGGGCGGGGCAGGCAGTGGAGCTGTTTTTT	CASSQWAGQAVELFF
TRBV5-6	TRBJ1-2	.	.	TGTGCCAGCAGCTCGGACCACGCCGGGAAAAGAGACTATGGCTACACCTTC	CASSSDHAGKRDYGYTF
TRBV6-1	TRBJ2-7	.	few	TGTGCCAGCAGGAATAGCTACTCCTACGAGCAGTACTTC	CASRNSYSYEQYF
TRBV4-2	TRBJ2-7	TRBD2	.	TGTGCCAGCAGTTCTAGCGGGGGCGACCTCTGGGAGCAGTACTTC	CASSSSGGDLWEQYF
TRBV19	TRBJ2-3	TRBD2	.	TGTGCCAGTAAAACGACGGGACTAGAACAATACACAGATACGCAGTATTTT	CASKTTGLEQYTDTQYF
TRBV7-9	TRBJ2-2	.	.	TGTGCCAGCAGCTTAGCGGGAGCTCACACCGGGGAGCTGTTTTTT	CASSLAGAHTGELFF
TRBV5-1	TRBJ2-5	TRBD1	.	TGCGCCAGCAGCGATCGACAGGGTTTCCAAGAGACCCAGTACTTC	CASSDRQGFQETQYF
TRBV15	TRBJ1-5	.	.	TGTGCCACCAGCAGAGAGGCCCATCAGCCCCAGCATTTT	CATSREAHQPQHF
TRBV11-2	TRBJ2-7	TRBD1	.	TGTGCCAGCAGCCCACCTACCTGGACAGGGAATCCCTACGAGCAGTACTTC	CASSPPTWTGNPYEQYF
TRBV27	TRBJ2-5	TRBD1	.	TGTGCCAGCAGTTTATCTACCCCGGGCGGCAGGGGGTTGCAAGAGACCCAGTACTTC	CASSLSTPGGRGLQETQYF
TRBV11-2	TRBJ1-2	.	.	TGTGCCAGCAGCTCATCAGGGCCGGGCTACACCTTC	CASSSSGPGYTF
TRBV5-4	TRBJ2-1	.	.	TGTGCCAGCAAGGGGTACAATGAGCAGTTCTTC	CASKGYNEQFF
TRBV7-7	TRBJ2-5	TRBD2	few	TGTGCCAGCAGCTCGCAGCGGGGCTCACAAGAGACCCAGTACTTC	CASSSQRGSQETQYF
TRBV4-3	TRBJ2-1	TRBD2	once	TGCGCCAGCAGCCCTAGCGGGGGAACCTACAATGAGCAGTTCTTC	CASSPSGGTYNEQFF
TRBV28	TRBJ2-7	.	once	TGTGCCAGCAGTTTGAGGCAGGGTATTACCTACGAGCAGTACTTC	CASSLRQGITYEQYF
TRBV5-4	TRBJ2-5	TRBD2	.	TGTGCCAGCAGCCCGGGACTAGCGGGGGGGGGATCGAAGACCCAGTACTTC	CASSPGLAGGGSKTQYF
TRBV9	TRBJ2-5	TRBD1	.	TGTGCCAGCAGCGGTGGGACAGGAGGTTTTGCAGAGACCCAGTACTTC	CASSGGTGGFAETQYF
TRBV19	TRBJ1-2	TRBD1	once	TGTGCCAGTAGTCAAAATCGACAGGGCTTCTATGGCTACACCTTC	CASSQNRQGFYGYTF
TRBV29-1	TRBJ1-4	.	.	TGCAGCGTTTTGGACACCCTCTCAACTAATGAAAAACTGTTTTTT	CSVLDTLSTNEKLFF
TRBV27	TRBJ2-3	.	.	TGTGCCAGCAGTCTAACGGCCCCCTCGGGAGATACGCAGTATTTT	CASSLTAPSGDTQYF
TRBV10-1	TRBJ1-1	.	.	TGCGCCAGCAGTGAGTCCGCAAGGGGAGGTGAAGCTTTCTTT	CASSESARGGEAFF
TRBV5-1	TRBJ1-1	.	.	TGCGCCAGCAGCTTGACAGGGTTGGACACTGAAGCTTTCTTT	CASSLTGLDTEAFF
TRBV10-1	TRBJ2-5	TRBD2	.	TGCGCCAGCAGTGAAGGGGCTAGCGGGAGGATTCAAGAGACCCAGTACTTC	CASSEGASGRIQETQYF
TRBV5-1	TRBJ2-3	TRBD1	.	TGCGCCAGCAGCTTGGAACAGGGGATGGGAGATACGCAGTATTTT	CASSLEQGMGDTQYF
TRBV4-1	TRBJ2-1	.	.	TGCGCCAGCAGCCAAGGGGGGACTGGCAACAATGAGCAGTTCTTC	CASSQGGTGNNEQFF